The following is a TCR beta chain sequence with its context. Its antigen is undetermined. One entry per CDR3 protein, without DNA, is what TCRdb gives after re-calling the 5' RACE reads. This sample contains around 97,000 distinct CDR3 sequences. The entry originates in a study of monozygotic twins with inflammatory bowel disease. The CDR3 is made up of 19 amino acids. CDR1 KGHSH and CDR2 LQKENI come from the germline V gene. Findings and limits, study-wide: Differing T cell subtypes remained indistinguishable.

Source material: blood. The V call is TRBV18, the J call TRBJ2-6; TCRdb outputs TRBD2, but without DNA this stays unchecked. The sequence was obtained from a human donor with ulcerative colitis or Crohn's disease, or a healthy co-twin of an affected twin (not recorded which). The CDR3: CASSPPHLASGSGANVLTF.